The 30 T cell receptor beta chains below all came from one sample that was sequenced in a study of blood T cell repertoires in COVID-19. Assay: immunoSEQ multiplex PCR; the TCRdb copy retains only in-frame clones and omits some. Of under 300,000 clones in the sample, approximately 83% are singletons; the top ten hold 1.9%. The source material was peripheral blood. The receptors come from a man aged 30-40 years who had recovered from COVID-19.

V gene TRBV10-1 combines with J gene TRBJ2-2, with 11 bases lining up with TRBD1. V shed 3 bases and J 7 bases; nucleotides not matched to a gene: 7. This CDR3 has 16 amino acids. The germline CDR1 and CDR2 sequences are WNHNN and SYGVQD (reference sequence). CDR3 protein: CASSDQGQGAVGELFF. As DNA, the CDR3 is TGCGCCAGCAGTGACCAAGGACAGGGGGCTGTCGGGGAGCTGTTTTTT.

This chain connects TRBV10-2 to TRBJ1-1, with D unclear. The V and J ends lost 2 bases and 8 bases respectively, with 12 bases between them. This CDR3 comprises 13 residues. Germline lookup yields CDR1 WSHSY and CDR2 SAAADI. CDR3 amino acids: CASSEGQLIEAFF. The CDR3 DNA sequence: TGCGCCAGCAGTGAGGGGCAGCTAATAGAAGCTTTCTTT.

J is TRBJ1-4 and V is TRBV5-4; 7 bases agree with TRBD1. The CDR3 is made up of 18 amino acids. The germline CDR1 and CDR2 sequences are SGHNT and YYREEE (reference sequence). Germline trimming cut 0 bases from V and 8 bases from J; bases unmatched to any gene: 16. CDR3 sequence reads: CASSLAPPRGQASEKLFF. In DNA, the CDR3 is TGTGCCAGCAGCTTGGCTCCACCAAGAGGACAGGCTAGCGAAAAACTGTTTTTT.

Only one count was recorded for this clone. The rearrangement links TRBV11-2 to TRBJ2-7; D is perhaps TRBD2 (6 bases). Per the germline V gene, CDR1 is SGHAT and CDR2 is FQNNGV. V shed 8 bases and J shed 2 bases, with 16 bases lying between them. The CDR3 spans 14 residues. CDR3 nucleotides: TGTGCCAGCTCCCCCCTCGGGGGTGCCTACGAGCAGTACGTC. Translating it yields CASSPLGGAYEQYV.

The gene calls are TRBV29-1 and TRBJ2-5; no clear D gene. CDR1 is SQVTM, CDR2 ANQGSEA, per germline. The CDR3 is 12 residues long. With 4 bases removed from V and 4 bases from J, the gap between germline ends came to 10 bases. The CDR3 DNA sequence: TGCAGCGTTGTCTTGGTCGGAGAGACCCAGTACTTC. Translated, it gives CSVVLVGETQYF.

There are a few counts of this clone. The chain has TRBV2 and TRBJ1-6, with 9 bases lining up with TRBD1. Germline V gene lookup returns CDR1 SNHLY and CDR2 FYNNEI. V shed 3 bases and J 4 bases; nucleotides not matched to a gene: 1. This CDR3 spans 15 amino acids. The CDR3 protein is CASSEGQGYNSPLHF. The CDR3 DNA follows: TGTGCCAGCAGTGAGGGACAGGGTTATAATTCACCCCTCCACTTT. The variable domain in full, completed from reference TRBV2 and TRBJ1-6, reads EPEVTQTPSHQVTQMGQEVILRCVPISNHLYFYWYRQILGQKVEFLVSFYNNEISEKSEIFDDQFSVERPDGSNFTLKIRSTKLEDSAMYFCASSEGQGYNSPLHFGNGTRLTVT.

V is TRBV6-1 and J is TRBJ2-7; a weak D match, TRBD1 (6 bases). V was trimmed by 2 bases and J by 2 bases, leaving 16 bases between them. The CDR3 covers 16 residues. Germline assignment: CDR1 MNHNS and CDR2 SASEGT. The CDR3, as DNA: TGTGCCAGCAGTGAAACCGCAAGGGGGATTACCTACGAGCAGTACTTC. As protein: CASSETARGITYEQYF.

The V and J genes are TRBV11-2 and TRBJ1-3, with 12 bases matching TRBD1. After removal of 4 bases from V and 9 bases from J, the junction contained 10 bases not matched to a gene. This CDR3 has 16 amino acids. Germline values: CDR1 SGHAT, CDR2 FQNNGV. The CDR3 DNA is TGTGCCAGCAGCTCTCTCGGGGACAGGGGGCGTCGCACCATATATTTT. This sequence encodes CASSSLGDRGRRTIYF.

The rearrangement links TRBV6-2 or TRBV6-3 to TRBJ1-2, with 7 bases that match TRBD1. The CDR3 is 16 residues long. The germline V gene encodes CDR1 MNHEY and CDR2 SVGEGT. The V segment lost 2 bases and the J segment 2 bases; nucleotides outside the gene matches: 8. CDR3 loop: CASSYAVDRANYGYTF. The CDR3 bases are TGTGCCAGCAGTTACGCCGTCGACAGGGCGAACTATGGCTACACCTTC.

This rearrangement joins TRBV6-5 to TRBJ1-1, with TRBD1 as a possible D gene (6 bases). In germline, CDR1 is MNHEY, CDR2 SVGAGI. This CDR3 is built from 14 residues. V dropped 2 bases and J dropped 4 bases, with 11 bases sitting between them. The CDR3 nucleotides read TGTGCCAGCAGTTACGATACAGGGAGCACTGAAGCTTTCTTT. Protein product: CASSYDTGSTEAFF.

This clone showed up just a few times. The rearrangement links TRBV6-1 to TRBJ2-7; possibly TRBD2 for D (6 bases). CDR3 length: 13 residues. The germline V gene encodes CDR1 MNHNS and CDR2 SASEGT. V was shortened by 3 bases and J by 5 bases, with 11 bases between the two germline ends. CDR3 loop: CASSERGPDEQYV. The CDR3 region has the DNA TGTGCCAGCAGTGAGCGGGGACCTGACGAGCAGTACGTC.

V usage is TRBV24-1 and J usage is TRBJ2-2, with TRBD2 matching over 7 bases. Germline V gives CDR1 KGHDR, CDR2 SFDVKD. V shed 5 bases, J shed 1 base, and the junction held 6 bases outside the gene matches. The CDR3 totals 16 residues. The CDR3 nucleotides read TGTGCCACCAGTGCCCCTAGCGGTCAGAACACCGGGGAGCTGTTTTTT. Protein: CATSAPSGQNTGELFF.

The chain couples TRBV7-7 to TRBJ2-3, with D perhaps matching TRBD1 (6 bases). The CDR3 length is 14 residues. The germline gives CDR1 SSHAT, CDR2 FNYEAQ (reference sequence). Trimming shortened V by 5 bases and J by 4 bases, and 13 bases separated the two germline ends. The DNA of the CDR3 is TGTGCCAGCAGCAAACAGGGTCTTGCAGATACGCAGTATTTT. Residues: CASSKQGLADTQYF. Variable domain in full (rest from reference TRBV7-7 and TRBJ2-3): GAGVSQSPRYKVTKRGQDVTLRCDPISSHATLYWYQQALGQGPEFLTYFNYEAQPDKSGLPSDRFSAERPEGSISTLTIQRTEQRDSAMYRCASSKQGLADTQYFGPGTRLTVL.

The CDR3 DNA reads as TGCGCCAGCAGCTTAAGGGGGCACACTGAAGCTTTCTTT. Translating gives CASSLRGHTEAFF. This chain uses TRBV5-1 with TRBJ1-1, with 7 nucleotides matching TRBD1. The CDR3 consists of 13 residues. V dropped 2 bases and J dropped 3; count of bases not matched to a gene: 1. Per germline, CDR1 SGHRS and CDR2 YFSETQ.

V gene TRBV6-5 combines with J gene TRBJ1-1, with a weak D call TRBD1 (5 bases). Germline CDR1 is MNHEY and CDR2 is SVGAGI. The CDR3 length is 13 residues. V lost 3 bases to trimming and J lost 3 bases, with 8 bases between them. CDR3 in amino acids: CASSYGGDTEAFF. CDR3 DNA: TGTGCCAGCAGTTATGGGGGGGACACTGAAGCTTTCTTT.

This rearrangement joins TRBV7-3 to TRBJ2-3; TRBD2 aligns across 14 bases. CDR3 length equals 18 residues. The V segment lost 0 bases and the J segment 1 base; nucleotides outside the gene matches: 3. The germline V gene has CDR1 SGHTA and CDR2 FQGTGA. CDR3 sequence reads: CASSLTAGLAGGTDTQYF. CDR3 coding DNA: TGTGCCAGCAGCTTAACGGCGGGACTAGCGGGGGGCACAGATACGCAGTATTTT.

Only a few counts were recorded for this clone. The V gene is TRBV9, the J gene TRBJ1-6; 7 nucleotides align to TRBD1. Germline V gene lookup returns CDR1 SGDLS and CDR2 YYNGEE. The CDR3 sequence is 15 residues long. With V trimmed by 4 bases and J by 10 bases, 11 bases remained unmatched. The CDR3 bases are TGTGCCAGCAGCAGGGGCCTTGACAGGGAATCACCCCTCCACTTT. Amino acid sequence: CASSRGLDRESPLHF.

The genes are TRBV6-2 or TRBV6-3 and TRBJ1-5, with TRBD1 matching over 11 bases. CDR1 is MNHEY and CDR2 is SVGEGT in the germline V gene. The CDR3 is 16 amino acids. Trimming took 6 bases from V and 5 from J; bases not matched to a gene: 9. CDR3 sequence: CASSGTGGGWYQPQHF. DNA of the CDR3: TGTGCCAGCAGCGGGACAGGGGGTGGTTGGTATCAGCCCCAGCATTTT.

Written as DNA, the CDR3 is TGTGCCAGTAGCCAGAGACAGCGAGACTATGGCTACACCTTC. This sequence encodes CASSQRQRDYGYTF. The chain combines TRBV19 with TRBJ1-2; D is possibly TRBD1 (5 bases). Germline CDR1 LNHDA, CDR2 SQIVND (reference sequence). The CDR3 has 14 residues. The V end lost 6 bases, the J end lost 3 bases, and 14 bases lay between the germline ends.

For this clone: Different DNA sequences within this sample yield the same CDR3. The J gene is TRBJ1-1, the V gene TRBV19, with D hard to call. Germline CDR1 LNHDA, CDR2 SQIVND (reference sequence). Trimming removed 4 bases at V and 0 bases at J, with 6 bases between. The CDR3 has 13 residues. The CDR3 loop is CASSTGMNTEAFF. DNA for the CDR3: TGTGCCAGTAGTACCGGGATGAACACTGAAGCTTTCTTT. The full variable domain, its missing parts supplied by reference TRBV19 and TRBJ1-1, is DGGITQSPKYLFRKEGQNVTLSCEQNLNHDAMYWYRQDPGQGLRLIYYSQIVNDFQKGDIAEGYSVSREKKESFPLTVTSAQKNPTAFYLCASSTGMNTEAFFGQGTRLTVV.

In DNA form, the CDR3 reads TGTGCCAGCAGCGCGGACTGGAGTGGCTACACCTTC. Translation: CASSADWSGYTF. J is TRBJ1-2 and V is TRBV9; D is unclear. Germline V gene lookup returns CDR1 SGDLS and CDR2 YYNGEE. V lost 3 bases to trimming and J lost 7 bases, with 10 bases between them. There are 12 residues in the CDR3.

The chain couples TRBV7-2 to TRBJ2-5, with 7 positions matching TRBD2. V lost 5 bases to trimming and J lost 4 bases; unmatched junction nucleotides: 4. CDR3 length: 13 amino acids. CDR1 SGHTA and CDR2 FQGNSA come from the germline V gene. CDR3 DNA: TGTGCCAGCAGCCGGACTAGTGGAGAGACCCAGTACTTC. It translates to CASSRTSGETQYF.

The chain uses TRBV4-1 and TRBJ1-2; 11 bases agree with TRBD1. Looked up from germline, CDR1 is MGHRA and CDR2 is YSYEKL. J gave up 8 bases and V 2 bases, and 4 bases lay outside the gene matches. The CDR3 spans 14 residues. DNA of the CDR3: TGCGCCAGCAGCCAATGGGACAGGGGGAAGGGCTACACCTTC. Its translation: CASSQWDRGKGYTF.

Notes on this clone: A junction end diverges from the germline sequence, so it may reflect a read error. The chain combines TRBV28 with TRBJ1-2; D unresolved. This CDR3 has 12 amino acids. Germline loops: CDR1 MDHEN, CDR2 SYDVKM. DNA of the CDR3: TGTGCCAGCGGTTTCCAGCGCTATGGCTACACCTTC. This sequence encodes CASGFQRYGYTF.

The chain couples TRBV7-9 to TRBJ2-3; D ambiguous. Trimming left V 3 bases short and J 6 bases short, with 19 bases between. This CDR3 contains 16 residues. Germline assignment: CDR1 SEHNR and CDR2 FQNEAQ (reference sequence). CDR3 sequence (DNA): TGTGCCAGCAGCTTGCGTCCGGGTCCCATCCCGGATACGCAGTATTTT. Translation gives CASSLRPGPIPDTQYF.

The chain recombines TRBV18 with TRBJ1-2; TRBD1 is a possible D gene (5 bases). The length of the CDR3 is 15 residues. Germline values: CDR1 KGHSH, CDR2 LQKENI. V gave up 2 bases and J gave up 8 bases, with 18 bases separating them. CDR3 DNA sequence: TGTGCCAGCTCACCATCCGTTGACAGCTCTTCAGGCTACACCTTC. This sequence encodes CASSPSVDSSSGYTF.

The rearrangement uses TRBV2 and TRBJ2-7, with 7 bases fitting TRBD1. Losses at the gene ends were 0 bases for V and 3 bases for J; bases not matched to a gene: 5. The CDR3 sequence is 15 residues long. Germline V CDR1 and CDR2: SNHLY, FYNNEI. The CDR3 DNA follows: TGTGCCAGCAGTGAAGCAGGGGGCGGCCTCTACGAGCAGTACGTC. This encodes CASSEAGGGLYEQYV.

V gene TRBV6-5 combines with J gene TRBJ1-5; 7 bases are a match to TRBD1. Germline CDR1 MNHEY, CDR2 SVGAGI. Trimming cost V 4 bases and J 2 bases; bases outside gene matches: 5. CDR3 length: 15 residues. The CDR3, as DNA: TGTGCCAGCAGTTCACAGGGGACTGGCAATCAGCCCCAGCATTTT. This sequence encodes CASSSQGTGNQPQHF.

The chain couples TRBV10-3 to TRBJ2-5, with D perhaps matching TRBD2 (5 bases). Germline V CDR1 and CDR2: ENHRY, SYGVKD. Trimming left V 10 bases short and J 4 bases short, with 19 bases between. The CDR3 consists of 14 residues. The CDR3 sequence is CATLHSGLTETQYF. CDR3 coding DNA: TGTGCCACACTACACTCCGGACTGACAGAGACCCAGTACTTC.

The genes are TRBV15 and TRBJ1-5; possibly TRBD1 for D (5 bases). Deletions cut 0 bases from V and 7 bases from J, with 13 bases between. CDR3 size: 15 residues. CDR1 LNHNV and CDR2 YYDKDF come from the germline V gene (reference sequence). In DNA form, the CDR3 reads TGTGCCACCAGCAGAGATTTTGGGGCCGGGCAGCCCCAGCATTTT. Its translation: CATSRDFGAGQPQHF.